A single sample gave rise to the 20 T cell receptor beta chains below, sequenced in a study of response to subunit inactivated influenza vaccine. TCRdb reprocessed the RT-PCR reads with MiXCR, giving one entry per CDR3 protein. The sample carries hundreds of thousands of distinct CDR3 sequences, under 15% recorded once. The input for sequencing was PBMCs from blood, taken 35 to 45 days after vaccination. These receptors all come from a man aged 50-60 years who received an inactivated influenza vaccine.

CDR3 sequence: CATSRDVQRPETQYF. The CDR3 nucleotides are TGTGCCACCAGCAGAGATGTGCAACGCCCAGAGACCCAGTACTTC. The rearrangement uses TRBV15 and TRBJ2-5; no clear D. CDR1 and CDR2 (germline): LNHNV, YYDKDF (reference sequence). Trimming took off 0 bases at V and 4 bases at J, with 12 bases between the two ends. This CDR3 is built from 15 residues.

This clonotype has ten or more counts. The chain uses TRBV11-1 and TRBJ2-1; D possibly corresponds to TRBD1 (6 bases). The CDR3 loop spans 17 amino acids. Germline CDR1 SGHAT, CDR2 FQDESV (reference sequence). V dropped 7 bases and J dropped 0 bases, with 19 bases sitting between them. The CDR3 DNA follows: TGTGCCAGCAACGAGGACAGTCCCTCTAGCTCCTACAATGAGCAGTTCTTC. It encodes CASNEDSPSSSYNEQFF.

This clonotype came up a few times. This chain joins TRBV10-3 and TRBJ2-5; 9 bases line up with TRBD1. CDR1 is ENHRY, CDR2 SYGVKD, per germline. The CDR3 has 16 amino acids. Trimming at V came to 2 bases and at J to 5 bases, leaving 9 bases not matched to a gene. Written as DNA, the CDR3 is TGTGCCATCAGTGAGCCCGGGACAGGGAGAGAGGAGACCCAGTACTTC. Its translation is CAISEPGTGREETQYF.

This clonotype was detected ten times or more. DNA of the CDR3: TGCAGTGCTAGACGGGATAGGTACAATGAGCAGTTCTTC. Its translation is CSARRDRYNEQFF. The J gene is TRBJ2-1, the V gene TRBV20-1; tentative D call: TRBD2 (5 bases). Trimming shortened V by 2 bases and J by 4 bases, and 9 bases separated the two germline ends. Germline values: CDR1 DFQATT, CDR2 SNEGSKA (reference sequence). The CDR3 is 13 amino acids.

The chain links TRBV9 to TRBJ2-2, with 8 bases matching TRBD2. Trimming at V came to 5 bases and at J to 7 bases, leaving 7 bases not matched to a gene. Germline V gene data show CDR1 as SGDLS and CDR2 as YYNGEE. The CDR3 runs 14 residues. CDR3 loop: CASSVAGGSGELFF. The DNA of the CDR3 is TGTGCCAGCAGTGTGGCGGGGGGAAGCGGGGAGCTGTTTTTT.

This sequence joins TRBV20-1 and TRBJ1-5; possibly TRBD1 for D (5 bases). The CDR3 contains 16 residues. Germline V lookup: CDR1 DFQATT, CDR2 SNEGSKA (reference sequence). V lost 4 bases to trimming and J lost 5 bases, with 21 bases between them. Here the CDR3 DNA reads TGCAGTGCTATGCGGTCACGGGGGGGGAATTATCAGCCCCAGCATTTT. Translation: CSAMRSRGGNYQPQHF.

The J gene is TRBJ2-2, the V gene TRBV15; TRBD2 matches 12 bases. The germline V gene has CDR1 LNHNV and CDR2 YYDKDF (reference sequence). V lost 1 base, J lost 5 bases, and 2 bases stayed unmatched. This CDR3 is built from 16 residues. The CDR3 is CATSRGLAGETGELFF. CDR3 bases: TGTGCCACCAGCAGAGGACTAGCGGGAGAAACCGGGGAGCTGTTTTTT.

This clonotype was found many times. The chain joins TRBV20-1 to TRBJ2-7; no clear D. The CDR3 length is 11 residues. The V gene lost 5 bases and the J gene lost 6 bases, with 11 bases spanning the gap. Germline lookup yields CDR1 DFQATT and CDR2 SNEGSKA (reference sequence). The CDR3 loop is CSAFPVSEQYF. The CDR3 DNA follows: TGCAGTGCTTTCCCCGTGAGCGAGCAGTACTTC.

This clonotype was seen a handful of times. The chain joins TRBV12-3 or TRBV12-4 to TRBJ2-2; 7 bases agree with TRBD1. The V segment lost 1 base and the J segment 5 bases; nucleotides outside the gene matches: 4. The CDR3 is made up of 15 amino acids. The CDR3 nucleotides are TGTGCCAGCAGTTTAGGACAGGGTGTGACCGGGGAGCTGTTTTTT. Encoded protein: CASSLGQGVTGELFF.

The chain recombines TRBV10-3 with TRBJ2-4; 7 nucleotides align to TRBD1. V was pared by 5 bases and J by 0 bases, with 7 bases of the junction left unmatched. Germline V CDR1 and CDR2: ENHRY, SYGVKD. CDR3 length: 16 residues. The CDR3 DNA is TGTGCCATCAGTAGAGGGGGCTCCCTAGCCAAAAACATTCAGTACTTC. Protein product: CAISRGGSLAKNIQYF.

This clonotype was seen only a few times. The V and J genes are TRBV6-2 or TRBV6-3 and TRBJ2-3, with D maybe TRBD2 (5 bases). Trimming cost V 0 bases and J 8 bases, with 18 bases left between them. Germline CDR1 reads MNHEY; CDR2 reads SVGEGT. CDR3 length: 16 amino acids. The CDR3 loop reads CASSYSARASSGTQYF. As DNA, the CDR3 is TGTGCCAGCAGTTACTCGGCGCGGGCCTCGAGTGGTACGCAGTATTTT.

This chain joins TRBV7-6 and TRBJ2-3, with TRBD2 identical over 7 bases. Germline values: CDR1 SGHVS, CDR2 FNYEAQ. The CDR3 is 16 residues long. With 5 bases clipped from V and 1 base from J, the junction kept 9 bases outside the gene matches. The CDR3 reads CASSLSSRGGTDTQYF. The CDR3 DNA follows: TGTGCCAGCAGCCTTAGTAGCCGGGGGGGCACAGATACGCAGTATTTT.

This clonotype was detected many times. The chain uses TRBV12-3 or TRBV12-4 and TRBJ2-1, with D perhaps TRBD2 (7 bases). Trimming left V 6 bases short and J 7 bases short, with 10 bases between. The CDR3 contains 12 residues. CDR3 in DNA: TGTGCCAGCAGAAGGGGGGGGAATGAGCAGTTCTTC. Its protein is CASRRGGNEQFF.

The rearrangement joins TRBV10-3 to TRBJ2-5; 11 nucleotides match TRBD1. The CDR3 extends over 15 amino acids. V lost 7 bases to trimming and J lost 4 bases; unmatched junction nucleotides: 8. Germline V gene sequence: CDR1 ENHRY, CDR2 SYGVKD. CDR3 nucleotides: TGTGCCATCAATCCGGGACAGGGGGTCCCAGAGACCCAGTACTTC. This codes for CAINPGQGVPETQYF.

The CDR3: CASSLTEGGTGELFF. The CDR3 DNA follows: TGTGCCAGCAGCTTAACGGAAGGGGGCACCGGGGAGCTGTTTTTT. The chain couples TRBV7-9 to TRBJ2-2, with D possibly TRBD1 on 6 matching bases. This CDR3 spans 15 amino acids. Germline CDR1 is SEHNR and CDR2 is FQNEAQ (reference sequence). Trimming shortened V by 2 bases and J by 4 bases, and 11 bases separated the two germline ends.

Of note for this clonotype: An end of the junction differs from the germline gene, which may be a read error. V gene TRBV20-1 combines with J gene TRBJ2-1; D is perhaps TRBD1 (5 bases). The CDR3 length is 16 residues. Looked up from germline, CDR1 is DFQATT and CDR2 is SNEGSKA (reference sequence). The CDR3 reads CCARDRQLSSYNEQFF. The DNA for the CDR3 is TGCTGTGCTAGAGATCGACAGCTGAGCTCCTACAATGAGCAGTTCTTC.

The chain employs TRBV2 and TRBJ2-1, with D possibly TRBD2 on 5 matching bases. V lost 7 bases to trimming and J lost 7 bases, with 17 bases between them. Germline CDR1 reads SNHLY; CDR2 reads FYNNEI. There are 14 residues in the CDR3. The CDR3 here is CASMRSGLGNEQFF. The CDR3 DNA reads TGTGCCAGCATGCGAAGCGGCCTGGGGAATGAGCAGTTCTTC.

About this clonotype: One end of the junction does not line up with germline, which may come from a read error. The CDR3 spells CASSLRYQASSYNVQFF. In DNA, the CDR3 is TGTGCCAGCAGTCTGCGGTACCAGGCGAGCTCCTACAATGTGCAGTTCTTC. The chain is built from TRBV12-3 or TRBV12-4 and TRBJ2-1, with D hard to call. This CDR3 has 17 residues.

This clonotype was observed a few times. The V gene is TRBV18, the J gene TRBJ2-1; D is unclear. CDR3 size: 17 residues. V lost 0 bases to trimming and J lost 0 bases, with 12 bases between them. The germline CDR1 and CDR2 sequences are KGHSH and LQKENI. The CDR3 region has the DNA TGTGCCAGCTCACCACCGTCCGGACGGCGCTCCTACAATGAGCAGTTCTTC. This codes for CASSPPSGRRSYNEQFF. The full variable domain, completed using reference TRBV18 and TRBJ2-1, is NAGVMQNPRHLVRRRGQEARLRCSPMKGHSHVYWYRQLPEEGLKFMVYLQKENIIDESGMPKERFSAEFPKEGPSILRIQQVVRGDSAAYFCASSPPSGRRSYNEQFFGPGTRLTVL.

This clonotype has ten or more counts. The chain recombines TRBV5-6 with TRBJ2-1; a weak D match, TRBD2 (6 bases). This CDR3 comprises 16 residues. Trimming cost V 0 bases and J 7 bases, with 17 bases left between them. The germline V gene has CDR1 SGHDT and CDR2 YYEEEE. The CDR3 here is CASSLDPKRAGNEQFF. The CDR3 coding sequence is TGTGCCAGCAGCTTGGACCCTAAAAGGGCGGGGAATGAGCAGTTCTTC.